Sequencing of this T cell receptor beta chain was carried out in a study of cytomegalovirus exposure and HLA in healthy donors. The length of the CDR3 is 14 residues. Germline V gives CDR1 MRHNA, CDR2 SNTAGT. Trimming left V 0 bases short and J 3 bases short, with 7 bases between. PCR was performed using 60 Vbeta and 13 Jbeta primers. Sequenced by immunoSEQ multiplex PCR; TCRdb stores in-frame clones only, minus some. In total, the table holds tens of thousands of clones. Sequencing was carried out using PBMCs. The chain links TRBV6-4 to TRBJ2-3; tentatively, D is TRBD1 (5 bases). The source is a woman aged 25 to 39 in good health and CMV-seropositive. The CDR3 bases are TGTGCCAGCAGTGACTCGACAGAAACAGATACGCAGTATTTT. Translated, it gives CASSDSTETDTQYF.